This TCR beta chain was captured by sequencing in a study of Ad26.COV2.S vaccination and SARS-CoV-2 variants. Study-wide context: Doses of Ad26.COV2.S were injected into muscle once or twice, 56 days apart.

The CDR3 length is 16 residues. Losses at the gene ends were 4 bases for V and 4 bases for J; bases not matched to a gene: 7. CDR1 SNHLY and CDR2 FYNNEI come from the germline V gene. The sample's treatment: about 20 received Ad26.COV2.S at low or high dose, single or two shots; 5 received placebo; per-sample allocation not given. The investigators took samples on day 63 after the first vaccine or placebo injection. Sequencing used immunoSEQ multiplex PCR; TCRdb keeps in-frame clones, though not all of them. The data show over 200,000 clones, roughly 90% seen once. The receptor comes from a person between 18 and 59 years old who received the Ad26.COV2.S COVID-19 vaccine or a placebo. V gene TRBV2 combines with J gene TRBJ2-5; TRBD2 matches 12 bases. The sample consisted of peripheral blood, taken in a trial of Ad26.COV2.S vaccine versus placebo. This CDR3 reads CASSVLAGGLGETQYF. In nucleotides, the CDR3 is TGTGCCAGCAGTGTACTAGCGGGGGGCCTCGGAGAGACCCAGTACTTC.